This TCR beta chain was sequenced for a study of cytomegalovirus exposure and HLA in healthy donors. Study-level findings and limits: Excluded were some V segments that proved indistinguishable, including TRBV6-2 and TRBV6-3. About 90% or about 30% of the time was how often most TCR beta V segments were productive, according to an earlier analysis.

On this clone itself: The target antigen is unknown.

The CDR3 contains 13 residues. V lost 1 base and J lost 3, with 7 bases in between. Per germline, CDR1 SGHTA and CDR2 FQGNSA. The PCR ran on 60 Vbeta and 13 Jbeta primers. Repertoires were generated with immunoSEQ multiplex PCR, while TCRdb's copy carries only in-frame clones and drops some. The sample has 150,000 to 200,000 clones; roughly 73% are singletons. This sequence joins TRBV7-2 and TRBJ2-7; D not certain. The TCR was taken from a woman under 40 in good health and CMV-seronegative. Sequencing was carried out using PBMCs. CDR3 residues: CASSLGYNYEQYF. CDR3 sequence (DNA): TGTGCCAGCAGCTTAGGATACAACTACGAGCAGTACTTC.